This T cell receptor beta chain came from a study of cytomegalovirus exposure and HLA in healthy donors. Germline CDR1 is SQVTM and CDR2 is ANQGSEA. The CDR3 has 13 amino acids. Deletions cut 4 bases from V and 5 bases from J, with 14 bases between. Study-wide results and caveats: The authors excluded some V segments, including TRBV6-2 and TRBV6-3, as indistinguishable. At a 0.05 false discovery rate, a later analysis found 18,000 or so TCR beta sequences to be associated with HLA alleles.

Details on this clone: Its antigen is still unknown.

Researchers ran the PCR with 60 Vbeta and 13 Jbeta primers. Using immunoSEQ multiplex PCR, the repertoire was profiled, and TCRdb retains in-frame clones only, with some absent. This sample has about 82,000 clones, with over 65% found just once. Donors consisted of healthy bone marrow donors. V gene TRBV29-1 combines with J gene TRBJ1-1; D may be TRBD1 (6 bases). The receptor's source is a man between 45 and 60 years old in good health and CMV-seronegative. The sample taken for sequencing was PBMCs. The CDR3 here is CSVAQGGETEAFF. CDR3 DNA: TGCAGCGTTGCCCAAGGGGGGGAGACTGAAGCTTTCTTT.